This T cell receptor (beta chain) comes out of a study of cytomegalovirus exposure and HLA in healthy donors. General study findings and limits: Analysis was performed later, and it showed HLA-associated TCR beta chains to be more clonally expanded than equally common others. In a later analysis, an Asian-associated ancestry cluster reportedly showed fewer N-insertions than the approximately 700-donor mean. Most of the CMV-associated TCR beta chains (in a later analysis) appeared to be HLA-restricted. Association of a missense DCLRE1C variant with TCR beta V- and J-gene trimming was reported in a later analysis.

This CDR3 region has 16 residues. CDR1 and CDR2 from the germline V gene are LGHNA and YNFKEQ. In regard to this clone: The target antigen is unknown.

Vbeta (60) and Jbeta (13) primers were used in the PCR. Libraries were prepared by immunoSEQ multiplex PCR; TCRdb keeps only in-frame clonotypes and omits some of them. The sample holds more than 120,000 clones, 75% to 80% seen once. The material sequenced was PBMCs. The TCR was taken from a woman between 35 and 50 years old in good health and CMV-seropositive. V usage is TRBV4-2 and J usage is TRBJ2-5; 13 bases align to TRBD2. The end of the DNA aligns better with TRBJ2-7, so the J call may be wrong. The CDR3 region has the DNA TGTGCCAGCAGCCTGGAGGGACTAGCGGGGCTCTACGAGCAGTACTTC. Protein product: CASSLEGLAGLYEQYF.